This T cell receptor beta chain is drawn from a study of T-cell memory formation after mild COVID-19 (dated by TCRdb to about 2021). Notes on the research overall: TCR sequence clusters from the two donors were largely donor specific. Two young, previously healthy adult volunteers made up the cohort, one male and one female. In two donors, T-cell clones that expanded and contracted after mild COVID-19 were tracked by sequencing TCRalpha and TCRbeta repertoires over time. The study at large found these results: Contracting CD4+ clones were located mainly in the CM and EM memory subsets, whereas CD8+ clones were found to be enriched in EMRA. The detection of some responding clones in pre-infection memory suggests that pre-existing cross-reactive memory T cells joined the SARS-CoV-2 response. The study included only a couple of mild cases, and larger cohorts that include severe cases with pre-infection samples were judged to be necessary. From day 15 to 85, contracting clones showed balanced CD4/CD8 phenotypes, whereas a second wave of clones that expanded from day 15 to 37 leaned towards CD4+. Whether the second-wave clones peaking on day 37 were SARS-CoV-2 specific was not confirmed.

The listed sequencing device is Illumina NovaSeq 6000. cDNA libraries for TCRalpha and TCRbeta were prepared by 5'RACE using constant-segment primers, with sample barcodes and unique molecular identifiers added. RNA was extracted from every sample with Trizol reagent. Library amplification was performed in two PCR steps, and a second sample barcode and Illumina TruSeq adapters were introduced in the second step. Libraries were sequenced on an Illumina NovaSeq with 2 x 150 bp paired-end reads. As for the authors' bioinformatics: Reads were demultiplexed and collapsed into UMI-guided consensus sequences with migec v1.2.7. Using mixcr v2.1.11, UMI consensuses were aligned to TRA and TRB V and J templates and then assembled into clonotypes. A clonotype was counted as expanded or contracted only when both edgeR and NoisET called the clonotype significant, with the noise models trained on biological replicates. For edgeR calls, the cutoffs were a false discovery rate-adjusted p below 0.01 and a log2 fold-change threshold of 1. As an exploratory analysis of dynamics, max-normalized trajectories of the 1000 most abundant clonotypes were examined by PCA with hierarchical clustering. The CD4 or CD8 phenotype of responding clones was assigned using the separately sequenced CD4+ and CD8+ repertoires. TCRdb applied fastp at Q25 and MiXCR to the public reads, then kept only in-frame beta chains. Rows are combined by CDR3 protein, so each entry shows the most common genes and DNA. These V and J calls are TCRdb output, not the study's own analysis. The sample yields a few hundred thousand distinct CDR3 sequences; 20% were counted once. Around 20% of the sample is held by the ten biggest clonotypes.

Ficoll-Paque density gradient centrifugation was the method used to isolate PBMCs. V sheds 3 bases and J sheds 4 bases, leaving 9 bases between their ends. The cysteine opens and the phenylalanine closes a CDR3 of 14 amino acids. The DNA shown is the 42-base CDR3, in frame from base 1. CDR1 and CDR2, looked up from the germline V gene (reference sequence), are SEHNR and FQNEAQ. This clonotype was found many times. Its binding antigen is unknown. Base-call qualities are not available, and no considerably larger clone is one nucleotide away. The TCR comes from a man younger than 30 who had mild COVID-19 (a few samples of this study predate the infection). The sample titles of this study are shuffled in the database, so cell type and time point are left out; the donor was told from shared clones. Source material: PBMCs or a T cell subset sorted from them (not recorded which). The V and J genes are TRBV7-9 and TRBJ1-4; a confident D gene designation cannot be given. The CDR3 sequence is CASSFESGNEKLFF. The nucleotides read TGTGCCAGCAGCTTTGAGTCCGGTAATGAAAAACTGTTTTTT.